This T cell receptor beta chain was sequenced in a study of blood T cell repertoires in COVID-19. For the study at large: Acute and convalescent COVID-19 specimens originated in the United States, Italy and Spain.

This clone was seen a handful of times. Assay used: immunoSEQ multiplex PCR; TCRdb lists only in-frame clones, some missing. Here the sample spans fewer than 120,000 clones, approximately 65% being singletons. This CDR3 is built from 12 residues. V was trimmed by 6 bases and J by 3 bases, leaving 8 bases between them. Germline V CDR1 and CDR2: MNHEY, SVGAGI. The receptor was derived from a woman aged 55-69 years with acute or convalescent COVID-19. The sequenced sample was peripheral blood. The gene calls are TRBV6-5 and TRBJ1-1, with unresolved D. CDR3 coding DNA: TGTGCCAGCAGACTTGTGCACACTGAAGCTTTCTTT. Its protein product is CASRLVHTEAFF.